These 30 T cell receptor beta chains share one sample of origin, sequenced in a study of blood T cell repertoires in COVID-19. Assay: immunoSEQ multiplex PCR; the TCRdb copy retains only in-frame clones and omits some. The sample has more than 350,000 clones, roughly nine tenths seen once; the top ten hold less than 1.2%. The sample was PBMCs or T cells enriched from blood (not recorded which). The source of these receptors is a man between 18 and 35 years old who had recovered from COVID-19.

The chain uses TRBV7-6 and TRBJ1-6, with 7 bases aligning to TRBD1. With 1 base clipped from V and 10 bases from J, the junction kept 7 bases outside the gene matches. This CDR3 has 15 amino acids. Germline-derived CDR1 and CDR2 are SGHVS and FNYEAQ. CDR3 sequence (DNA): TGTGCCAGCAGCTTAGGGGGGACAGACACCTCACCCCTCCACTTT. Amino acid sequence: CASSLGGTDTSPLHF.

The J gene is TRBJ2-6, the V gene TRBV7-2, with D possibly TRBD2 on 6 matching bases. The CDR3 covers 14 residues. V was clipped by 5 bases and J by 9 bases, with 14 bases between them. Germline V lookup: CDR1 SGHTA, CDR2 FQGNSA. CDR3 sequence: CASSPSEGINVLTF. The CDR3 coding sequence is TGTGCCAGCAGCCCCTCGGAGGGGATCAACGTCCTGACTTTC.

The CDR3 sequence is CASSPLTGRDEQYF. CDR3 in DNA: TGTGCCAGCTCACCACTGACAGGCAGGGACGAGCAGTACTTC. The V and J genes are TRBV18 and TRBJ2-7; tentatively, D is TRBD1 (6 bases). Looked up from germline, CDR1 is KGHSH and CDR2 is LQKENI. Trimming took off 1 base at V and 5 bases at J, with 12 bases between the two ends. This CDR3 is 14 amino acids long.

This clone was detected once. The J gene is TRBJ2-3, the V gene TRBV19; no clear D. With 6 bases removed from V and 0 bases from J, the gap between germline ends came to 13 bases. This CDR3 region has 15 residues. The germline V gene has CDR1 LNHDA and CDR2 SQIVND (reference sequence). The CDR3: CASSNSGTSTDTQYF. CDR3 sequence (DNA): TGTGCCAGTAGCAACTCAGGTACTAGCACAGATACGCAGTATTTT.

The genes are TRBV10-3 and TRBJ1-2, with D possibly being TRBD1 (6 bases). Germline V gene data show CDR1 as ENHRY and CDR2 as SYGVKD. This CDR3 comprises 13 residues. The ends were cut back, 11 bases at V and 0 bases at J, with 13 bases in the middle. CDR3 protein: CAHRTETNYGYTF. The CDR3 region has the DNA TGTGCCCACAGGACAGAAACTAACTATGGCTACACCTTC.

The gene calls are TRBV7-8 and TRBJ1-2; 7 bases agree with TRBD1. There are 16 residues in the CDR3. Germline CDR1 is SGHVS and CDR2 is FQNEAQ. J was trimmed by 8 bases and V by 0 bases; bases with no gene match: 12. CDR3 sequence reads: CASSLALSGGTRGYTF. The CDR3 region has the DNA TGTGCCAGCAGCTTAGCGCTGTCAGGGGGAACTAGGGGCTACACCTTC.

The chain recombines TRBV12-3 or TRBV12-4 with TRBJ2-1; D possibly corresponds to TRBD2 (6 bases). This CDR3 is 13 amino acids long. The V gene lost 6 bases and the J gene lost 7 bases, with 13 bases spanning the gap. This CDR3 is CASSSMAGNEQFF. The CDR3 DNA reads TGTGCCAGCAGCTCCATGGCGGGGAATGAGCAGTTCTTC.

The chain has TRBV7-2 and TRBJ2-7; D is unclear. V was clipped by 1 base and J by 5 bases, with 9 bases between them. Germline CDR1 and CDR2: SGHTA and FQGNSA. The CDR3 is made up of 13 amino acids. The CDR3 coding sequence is TGTGCCAGCAGCTTAGGTGAGGCGAACGAGCAGTACTTC. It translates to CASSLGEANEQYF. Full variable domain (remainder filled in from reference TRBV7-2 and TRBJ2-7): GAGVSQSPSNKVTEKGKDVELRCDPISGHTALYWYRQSLGQGLEFLIYFQGNSAPDKSGLPSDRFSAERTGGSVSTLTIQRTQQEDSAVYLCASSLGEANEQYFGPGTRLTVT.

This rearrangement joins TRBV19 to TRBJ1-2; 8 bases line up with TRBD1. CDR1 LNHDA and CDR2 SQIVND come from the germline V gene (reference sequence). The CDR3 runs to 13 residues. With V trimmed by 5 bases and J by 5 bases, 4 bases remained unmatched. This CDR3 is CASSAGTGYGYTF. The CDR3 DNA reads TGTGCCAGTAGTGCCGGGACAGGATATGGCTACACCTTC.

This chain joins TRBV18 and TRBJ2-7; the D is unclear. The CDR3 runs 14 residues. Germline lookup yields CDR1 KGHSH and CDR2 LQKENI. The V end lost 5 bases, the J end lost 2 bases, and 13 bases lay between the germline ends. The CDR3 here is CASSERIPPYEQYF. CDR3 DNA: TGTGCCAGCTCAGAGAGGATCCCGCCCTACGAGCAGTACTTC.

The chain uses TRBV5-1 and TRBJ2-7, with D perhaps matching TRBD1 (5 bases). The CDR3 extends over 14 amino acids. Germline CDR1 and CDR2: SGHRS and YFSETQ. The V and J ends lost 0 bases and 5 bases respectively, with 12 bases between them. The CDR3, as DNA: TGCGCCAGCAGCTTGGTGGCAGGGAAACACGAGCAGTACTTC. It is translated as CASSLVAGKHEQYF.

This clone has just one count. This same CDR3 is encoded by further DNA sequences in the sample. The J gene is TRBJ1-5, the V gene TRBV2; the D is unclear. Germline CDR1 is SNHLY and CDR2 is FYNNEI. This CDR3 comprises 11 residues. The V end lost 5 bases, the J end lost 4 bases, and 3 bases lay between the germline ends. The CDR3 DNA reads TGTGCCAGCAGTTTAAATCAGCCCCAGCATTTT. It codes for CASSLNQPQHF. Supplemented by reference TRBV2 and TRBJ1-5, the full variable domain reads EPEVTQTPSHQVTQMGQEVILRCVPISNHLYFYWYRQILGQKVEFLVSFYNNEISEKSEIFDDQFSVERPDGSNFTLKIRSTKLEDSAMYFCASSLNQPQHFGDGTRLSIL.

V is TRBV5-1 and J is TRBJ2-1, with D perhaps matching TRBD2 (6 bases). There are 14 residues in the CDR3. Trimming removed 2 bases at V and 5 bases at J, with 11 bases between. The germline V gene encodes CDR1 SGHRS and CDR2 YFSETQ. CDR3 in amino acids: CASSFLATDNEQFF. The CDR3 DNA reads TGCGCCAGCAGCTTCCTAGCGACGGACAATGAGCAGTTCTTC.

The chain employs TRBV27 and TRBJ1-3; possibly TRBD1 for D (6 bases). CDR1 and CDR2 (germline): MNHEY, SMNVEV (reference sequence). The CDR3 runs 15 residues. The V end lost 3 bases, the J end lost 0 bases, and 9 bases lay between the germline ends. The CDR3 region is CASSLGRGSGNTIYF. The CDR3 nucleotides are TGTGCCAGCAGTTTGGGCAGGGGCTCTGGAAACACCATATATTTT.

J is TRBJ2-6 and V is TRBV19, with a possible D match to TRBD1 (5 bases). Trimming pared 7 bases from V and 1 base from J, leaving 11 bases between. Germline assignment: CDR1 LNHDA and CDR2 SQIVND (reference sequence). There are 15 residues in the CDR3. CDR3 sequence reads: CASNQGRSGANVLTF. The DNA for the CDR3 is TGTGCCAGTAACCAGGGAAGGTCTGGGGCCAACGTCCTGACTTTC. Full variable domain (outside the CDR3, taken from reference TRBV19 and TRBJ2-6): DGGITQSPKYLFRKEGQNVTLSCEQNLNHDAMYWYRQDPGQGLRLIYYSQIVNDFQKGDIAEGYSVSREKKESFPLTVTSAQKNPTAFYLCASNQGRSGANVLTFGAGSRLTVL.

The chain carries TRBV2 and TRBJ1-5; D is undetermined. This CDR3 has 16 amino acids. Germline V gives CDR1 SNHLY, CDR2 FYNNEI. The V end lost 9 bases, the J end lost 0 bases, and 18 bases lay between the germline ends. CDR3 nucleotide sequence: TGTGCCAGTCGGGCCAAAGGAGGGTATAGCAATCAGCCCCAGCATTTT. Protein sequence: CASRAKGGYSNQPQHF.

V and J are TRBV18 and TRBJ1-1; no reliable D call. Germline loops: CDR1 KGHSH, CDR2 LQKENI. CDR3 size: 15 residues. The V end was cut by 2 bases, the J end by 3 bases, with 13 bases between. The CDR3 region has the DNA TGTGCCAGCTCACCAAGTCTTACCCAGGACACTGAAGCTTTCTTT. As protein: CASSPSLTQDTEAFF.

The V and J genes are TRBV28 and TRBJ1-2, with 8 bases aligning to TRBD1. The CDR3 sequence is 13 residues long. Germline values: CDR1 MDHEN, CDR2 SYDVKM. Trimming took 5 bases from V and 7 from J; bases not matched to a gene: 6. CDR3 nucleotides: TGTGCCAGCAGTCGGGACAGGTTGGCTGGCTACACCTTC. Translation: CASSRDRLAGYTF.

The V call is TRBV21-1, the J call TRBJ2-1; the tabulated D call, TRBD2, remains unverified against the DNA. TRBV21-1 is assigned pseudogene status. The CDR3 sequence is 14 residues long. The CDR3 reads CAGWGAGLDNEQFF. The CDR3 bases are TGTGCCGGGTGGGGCGCGGGGCTCGACAATGAGCAGTTCTTC.

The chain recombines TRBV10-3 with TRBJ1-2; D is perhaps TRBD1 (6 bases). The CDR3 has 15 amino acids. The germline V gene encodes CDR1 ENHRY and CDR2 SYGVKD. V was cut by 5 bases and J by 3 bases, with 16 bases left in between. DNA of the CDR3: TGTGCCATCAGTCAACCGACAGGTACGGACTATGGCTACACCTTC. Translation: CAISQPTGTDYGYTF.

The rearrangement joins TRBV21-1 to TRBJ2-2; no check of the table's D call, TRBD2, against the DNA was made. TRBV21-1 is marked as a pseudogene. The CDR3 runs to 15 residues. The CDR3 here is CASSNNQDRAGELFF. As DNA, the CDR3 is TGTGCCAGCAGCAACAACCAAGATCGAGCCGGGGAGCTGTTTTTT.

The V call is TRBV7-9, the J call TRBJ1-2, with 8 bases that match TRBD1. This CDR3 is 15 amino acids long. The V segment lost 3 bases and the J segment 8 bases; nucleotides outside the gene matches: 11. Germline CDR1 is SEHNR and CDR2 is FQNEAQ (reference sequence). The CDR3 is CASSLAGTGVEGYTF. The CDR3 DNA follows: TGTGCCAGCAGCTTGGCCGGGACAGGAGTCGAAGGCTACACCTTC.

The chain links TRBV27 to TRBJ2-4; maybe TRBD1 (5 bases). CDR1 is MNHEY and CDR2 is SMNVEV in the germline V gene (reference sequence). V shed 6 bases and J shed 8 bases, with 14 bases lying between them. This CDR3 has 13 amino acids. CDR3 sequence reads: CASSPRVADIQYF. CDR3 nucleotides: TGTGCCAGCAGCCCCAGGGTTGCCGACATTCAGTACTTC.

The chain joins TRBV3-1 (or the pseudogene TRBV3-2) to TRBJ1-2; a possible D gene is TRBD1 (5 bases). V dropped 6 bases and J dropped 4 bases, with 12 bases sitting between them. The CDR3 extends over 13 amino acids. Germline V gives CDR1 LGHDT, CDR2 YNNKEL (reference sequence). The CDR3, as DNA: TGTGCCAGCAGTCGGCAAGGGGTCTATGGCTACACCTTC. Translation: CASSRQGVYGYTF.

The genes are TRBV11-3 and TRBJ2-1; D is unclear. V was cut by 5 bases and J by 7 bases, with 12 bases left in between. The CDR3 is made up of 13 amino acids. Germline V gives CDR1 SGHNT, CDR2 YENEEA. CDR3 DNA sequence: TGTGCCAGCAGCCCCGGCTGGGCAAATGAGCAGTTCTTC. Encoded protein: CASSPGWANEQFF.

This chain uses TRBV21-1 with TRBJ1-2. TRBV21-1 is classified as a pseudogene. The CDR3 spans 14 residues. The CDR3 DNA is TGTGCCAGCAGCAAAGAAATAGCTAACTATGGCTACACCTTC. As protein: CASSKEIANYGYTF.

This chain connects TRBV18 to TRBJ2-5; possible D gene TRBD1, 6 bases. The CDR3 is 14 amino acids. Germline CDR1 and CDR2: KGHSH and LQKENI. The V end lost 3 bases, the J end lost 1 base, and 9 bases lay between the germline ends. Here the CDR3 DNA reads TGTGCCAGCTCACCCGGACAGTCCCAAGAGACCCAGTACTTC. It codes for CASSPGQSQETQYF.

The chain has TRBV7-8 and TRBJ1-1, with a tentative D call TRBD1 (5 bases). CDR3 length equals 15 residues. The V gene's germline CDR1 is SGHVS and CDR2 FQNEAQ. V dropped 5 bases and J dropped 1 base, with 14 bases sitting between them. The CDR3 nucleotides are TGTGCCAGCAGCCCCCAGGTAAGGGGGAACACTGAAGCTTTCTTT. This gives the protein CASSPQVRGNTEAFF.

The DNA of the CDR3 is TGCGCCAGCAGCGACACCACCGGCCCAGAAGAGACCCAGTACTTC. Protein product: CASSDTTGPEETQYF. The chain employs TRBV5-1 and TRBJ2-5; unclear D gene. This CDR3 region has 15 residues. The germline V gene encodes CDR1 SGHRS and CDR2 YFSETQ. Trimming left V 4 bases short and J 3 bases short, with 16 bases between.

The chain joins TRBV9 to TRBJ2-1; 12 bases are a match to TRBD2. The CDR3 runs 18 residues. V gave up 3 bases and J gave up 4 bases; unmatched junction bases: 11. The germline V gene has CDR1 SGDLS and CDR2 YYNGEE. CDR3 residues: CASSDRTSGILNYNEQFF. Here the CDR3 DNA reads TGTGCCAGCAGCGACAGGACTAGCGGGATCCTAAATTACAATGAGCAGTTCTTC. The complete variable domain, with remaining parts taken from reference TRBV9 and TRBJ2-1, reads DSGVTQTPKHLITATGQRVTLRCSPRSGDLSVYWYQQSLDQGLQFLIQYYNGEERAKGNILERFSAQQFPDLHSELNLSSLELGDSALYFCASSDRTSGILNYNEQFFGPGTRLTVL.